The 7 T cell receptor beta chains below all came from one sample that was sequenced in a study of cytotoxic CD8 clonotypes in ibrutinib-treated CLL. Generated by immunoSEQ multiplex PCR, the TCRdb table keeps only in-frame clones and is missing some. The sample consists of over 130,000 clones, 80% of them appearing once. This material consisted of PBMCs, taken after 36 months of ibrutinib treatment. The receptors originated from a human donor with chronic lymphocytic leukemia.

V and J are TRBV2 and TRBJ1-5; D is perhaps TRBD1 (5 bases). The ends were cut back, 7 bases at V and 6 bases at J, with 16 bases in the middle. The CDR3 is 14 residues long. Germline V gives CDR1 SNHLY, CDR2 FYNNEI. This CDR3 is CASTEGLSSQPQHF. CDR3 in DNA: TGTGCCAGCACCGAGGGGCTCTCAAGTCAGCCCCAGCATTTT.

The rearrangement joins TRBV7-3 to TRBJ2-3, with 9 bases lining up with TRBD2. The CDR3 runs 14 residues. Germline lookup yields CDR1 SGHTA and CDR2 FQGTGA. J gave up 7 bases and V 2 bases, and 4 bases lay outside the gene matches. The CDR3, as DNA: TGTGCCAGCAGCTTAGGGCTAGCGGGAAATACGCAGTATTTT. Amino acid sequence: CASSLGLAGNTQYF. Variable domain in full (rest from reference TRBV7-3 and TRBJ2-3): GAGVSQTPSNKVTEKGKYVELRCDPISGHTALYWYRQSLGQGPEFLIYFQGTGAADDSGLPNDRFFAVRPEGSVSTLKIQRTERGDSAVYLCASSLGLAGNTQYFGPGTRLTVL.

The DNA of the CDR3 is TGTGCCAGCGGAGCCGGGACAGCGAACACCGGGGAGCTGTTTTTT. It translates to CASGAGTANTGELFF. The rearrangement uses TRBV2 and TRBJ2-2; 7 nucleotides line up with TRBD1. Losses at the gene ends were 8 bases for V and 0 bases for J; bases not matched to a gene: 6. Per germline, CDR1 SNHLY and CDR2 FYNNEI. The CDR3 is 15 residues long.

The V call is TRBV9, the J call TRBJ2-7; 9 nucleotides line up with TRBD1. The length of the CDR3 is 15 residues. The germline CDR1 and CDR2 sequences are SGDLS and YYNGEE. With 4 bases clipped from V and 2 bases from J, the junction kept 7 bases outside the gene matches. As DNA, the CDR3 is TGTGCCAGCAGCATCGGACAGGGGCCAACCTACGAGCAGTACTTC. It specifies CASSIGQGPTYEQYF.

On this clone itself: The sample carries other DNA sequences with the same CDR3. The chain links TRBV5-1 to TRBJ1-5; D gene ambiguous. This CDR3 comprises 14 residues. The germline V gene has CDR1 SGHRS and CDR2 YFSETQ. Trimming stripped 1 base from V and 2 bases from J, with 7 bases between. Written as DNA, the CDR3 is TGCGCCAGCAGCTTGTCTGGAGGCAATCAGCCCCAGCATTTT. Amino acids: CASSLSGGNQPQHF.

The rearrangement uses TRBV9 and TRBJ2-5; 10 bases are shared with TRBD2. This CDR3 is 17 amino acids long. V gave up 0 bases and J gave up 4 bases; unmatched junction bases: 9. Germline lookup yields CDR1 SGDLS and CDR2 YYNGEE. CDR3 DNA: TGTGCCAGCAGCGTAGGGCTAGCGGGAGTCGAGGGAGAGACCCAGTACTTC. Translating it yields CASSVGLAGVEGETQYF.

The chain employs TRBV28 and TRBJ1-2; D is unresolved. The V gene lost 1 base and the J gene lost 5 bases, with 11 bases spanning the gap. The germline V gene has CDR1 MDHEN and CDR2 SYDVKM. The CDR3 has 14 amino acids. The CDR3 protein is CASSLFRDGYGYTF. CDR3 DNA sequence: TGTGCCAGCAGTTTATTTAGGGATGGGTATGGCTACACCTTC.